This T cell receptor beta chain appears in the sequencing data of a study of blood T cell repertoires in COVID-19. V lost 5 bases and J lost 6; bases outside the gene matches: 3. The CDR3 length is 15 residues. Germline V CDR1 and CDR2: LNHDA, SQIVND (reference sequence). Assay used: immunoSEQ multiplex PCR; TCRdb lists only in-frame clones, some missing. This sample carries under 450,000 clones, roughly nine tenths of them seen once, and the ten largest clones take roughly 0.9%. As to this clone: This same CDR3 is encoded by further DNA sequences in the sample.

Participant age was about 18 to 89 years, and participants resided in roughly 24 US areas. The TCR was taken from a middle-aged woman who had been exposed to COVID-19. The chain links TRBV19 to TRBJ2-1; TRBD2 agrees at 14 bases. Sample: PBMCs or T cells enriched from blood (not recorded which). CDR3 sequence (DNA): TGTGCCAGTAGTCCCGGGACTAGCGGGAGCAATGAGCAGTTCTTC. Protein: CASSPGTSGSNEQFF. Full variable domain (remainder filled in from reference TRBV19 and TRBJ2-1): DGGITQSPKYLFRKEGQNVTLSCEQNLNHDAMYWYRQDPGQGLRLIYYSQIVNDFQKGDIAEGYSVSREKKESFPLTVTSAQKNPTAFYLCASSPGTSGSNEQFFGPGTRLTVL.